This TCR beta chain is from a study of CD8 T cells in ankylosing spondylitis. Study-wide findings and caveats: Reported data indicate significant enrichment of disease-linked clones within matched ankylosing spondylitis synovial fluid.

A remark on this clonotype: Its antigen is still unknown.

TCRdb fed the 5' RACE reads into MiXCR, producing one record per CDR3 protein. This table has approximately 350,000 distinct CDR3 sequences, about 15% appearing once. Germline loops: CDR1 SGHTA, CDR2 FQGNSA. V was pared by 7 bases and J by 5 bases, with 12 bases between. CDR3 length equals 13 residues. Sequencing was done on a sample of blood, either unsorted or a sorted T cell fraction (not recorded which). The chain recombines TRBV7-2 with TRBJ2-1; D is ambiguous. The TCR was taken from a male donor with ankylosing spondylitis or in good health (not recorded which). In DNA, the CDR3 is TGTGCCAGCAACCTCATGGGGAACAATGAGCAGTTCTTC. This sequence encodes CASNLMGNNEQFF.